This TCR beta chain appears in the sequencing data of a study of T cell responses to AZD1222 COVID-19 vaccine. CDR3 length equals 14 residues. J lost 8 bases, V lost 0 bases, and 3 bases had no gene match. Germline values: CDR1 LNHNV, CDR2 YYDKDF (reference sequence). Some clones are missing from TCRdb's copy, which holds only in-frame ones; the method was immunoSEQ multiplex PCR. This sample has some 150,000 clones, with around nine tenths found just once. The source material was peripheral blood, sampled on day 0 of MenACWY control vaccination. This chain uses TRBV15 with TRBJ1-4, with 7 bases matching TRBD1. This TCR derives from an adult in good health. CDR3 sequence (DNA): TGTGCCACCAGCAGAGAGACAGGGAGGGAAAAACTGTTTTTT. Its translation: CATSRETGREKLFF.